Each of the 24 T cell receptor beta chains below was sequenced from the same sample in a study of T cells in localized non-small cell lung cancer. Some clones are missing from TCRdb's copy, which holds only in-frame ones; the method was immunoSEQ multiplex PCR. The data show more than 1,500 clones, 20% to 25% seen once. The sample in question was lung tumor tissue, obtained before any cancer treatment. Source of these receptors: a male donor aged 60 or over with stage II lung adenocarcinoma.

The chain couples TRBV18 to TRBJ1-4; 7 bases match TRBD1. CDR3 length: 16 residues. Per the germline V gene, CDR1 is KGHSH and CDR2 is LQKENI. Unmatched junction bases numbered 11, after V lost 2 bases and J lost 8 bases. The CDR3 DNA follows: TGTGCCAGCTCACCATACGGTGACAGGGCGCGAGAAAAACTGTTTTTT. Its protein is CASSPYGDRAREKLFF. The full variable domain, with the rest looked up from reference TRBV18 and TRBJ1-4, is NAGVMQNPRHLVRRRGQEARLRCSPMKGHSHVYWYRQLPEEGLKFMVYLQKENIIDESGMPKERFSAEFPKEGPSILRIQQVVRGDSAAYFCASSPYGDRAREKLFFGSGTQLSVL.

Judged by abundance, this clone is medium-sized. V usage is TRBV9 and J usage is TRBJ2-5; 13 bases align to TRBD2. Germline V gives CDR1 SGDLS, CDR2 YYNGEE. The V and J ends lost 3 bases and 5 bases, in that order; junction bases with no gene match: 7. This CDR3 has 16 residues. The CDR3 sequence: CASSAGTSGVSETQYF. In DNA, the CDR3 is TGTGCCAGCAGCGCTGGGACTAGCGGGGTTTCGGAGACCCAGTACTTC.

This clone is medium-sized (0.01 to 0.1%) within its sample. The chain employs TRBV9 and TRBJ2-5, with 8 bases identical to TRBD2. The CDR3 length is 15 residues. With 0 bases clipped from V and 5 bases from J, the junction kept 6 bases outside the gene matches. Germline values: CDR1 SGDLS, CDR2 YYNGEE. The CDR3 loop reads CASSVAPGGPETQYF. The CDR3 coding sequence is TGTGCCAGCAGCGTAGCTCCGGGAGGGCCGGAGACCCAGTACTTC.

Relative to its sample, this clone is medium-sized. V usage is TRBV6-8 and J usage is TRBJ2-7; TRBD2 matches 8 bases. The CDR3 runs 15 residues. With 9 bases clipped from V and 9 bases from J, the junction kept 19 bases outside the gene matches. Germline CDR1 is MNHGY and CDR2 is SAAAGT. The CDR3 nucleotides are TGTGCCAGTGGGGGAGCGGGGGCCGGTTCGTTAAGGCAGTACTTC. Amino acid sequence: CASGGAGAGSLRQYF.

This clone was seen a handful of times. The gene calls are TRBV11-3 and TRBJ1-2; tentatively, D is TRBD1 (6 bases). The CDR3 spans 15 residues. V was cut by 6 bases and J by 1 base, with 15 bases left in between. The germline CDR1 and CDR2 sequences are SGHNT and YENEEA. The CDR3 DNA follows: TGTGCCAGCAGGGGGCAGGGACACATTAACTATGGCTACACCTTC. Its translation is CASRGQGHINYGYTF. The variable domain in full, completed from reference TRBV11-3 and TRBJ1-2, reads EAGVVQSPRYKIIEKKQPVAFWCNPISGHNTLYWYLQNLGQGPELLIRYENEEAVDDSQLPKDRFSAERLKGVDSTLKIQPAELGDSAVYLCASRGQGHINYGYTFGSGTRLTVV.

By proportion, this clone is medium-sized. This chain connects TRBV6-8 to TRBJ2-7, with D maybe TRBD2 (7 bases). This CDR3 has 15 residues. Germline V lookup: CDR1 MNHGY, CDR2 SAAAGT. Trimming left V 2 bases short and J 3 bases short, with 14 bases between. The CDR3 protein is CASSYGRGLNYEQYF. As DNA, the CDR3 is TGTGCCAGCAGTTACGGGCGGGGGCTTAACTACGAGCAGTACTTC.

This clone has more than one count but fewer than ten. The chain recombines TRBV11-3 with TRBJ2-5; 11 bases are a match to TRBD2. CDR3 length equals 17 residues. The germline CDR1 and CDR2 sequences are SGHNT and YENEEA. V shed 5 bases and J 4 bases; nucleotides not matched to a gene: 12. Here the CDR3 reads CASSQSSGTSGGETQYF. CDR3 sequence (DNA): TGTGCCAGCAGCCAATCGTCCGGGACTAGCGGTGGAGAGACCCAGTACTTC.

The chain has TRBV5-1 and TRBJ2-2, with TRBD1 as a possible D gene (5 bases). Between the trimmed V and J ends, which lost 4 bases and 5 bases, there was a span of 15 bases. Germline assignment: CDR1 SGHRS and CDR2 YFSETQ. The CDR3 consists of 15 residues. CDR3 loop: CASSQTRVATGELFF. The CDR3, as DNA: TGCGCCAGCAGCCAAACCAGGGTAGCAACCGGGGAGCTGTTTTTT. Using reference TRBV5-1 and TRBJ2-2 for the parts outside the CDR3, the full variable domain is KAGVTQTPRYLIKTRGQQVTLSCSPISGHRSVSWYQQTPGQGLQFLFEYFSETQRNKGNFPGRFSGRQFSNSRSEMNVSTLELGDSALYLCASSQTRVATGELFFGEGSRLTVL.

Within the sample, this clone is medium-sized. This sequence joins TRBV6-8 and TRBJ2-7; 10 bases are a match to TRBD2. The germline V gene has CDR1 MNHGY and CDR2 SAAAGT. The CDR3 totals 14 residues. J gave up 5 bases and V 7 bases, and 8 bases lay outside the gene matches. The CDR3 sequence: CASTHSGTSDEQYF. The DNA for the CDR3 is TGTGCCAGCACCCATTCGGGGACTAGCGACGAGCAGTACTTC.

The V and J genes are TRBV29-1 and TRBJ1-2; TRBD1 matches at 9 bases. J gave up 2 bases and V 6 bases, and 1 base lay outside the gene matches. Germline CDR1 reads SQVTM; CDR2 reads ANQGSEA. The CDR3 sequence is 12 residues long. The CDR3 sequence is CSVGTGNYGYTF. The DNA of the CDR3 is TGCAGCGTGGGGACAGGGAACTATGGCTACACCTTC.

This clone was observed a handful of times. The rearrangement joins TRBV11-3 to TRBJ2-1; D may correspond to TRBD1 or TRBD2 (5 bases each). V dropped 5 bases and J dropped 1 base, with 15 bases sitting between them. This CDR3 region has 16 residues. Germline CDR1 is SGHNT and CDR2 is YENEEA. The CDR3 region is CASSRDPLGSYNEQFF. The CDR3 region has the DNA TGTGCCAGCAGCAGGGACCCACTAGGGTCCTACAATGAGCAGTTCTTC.

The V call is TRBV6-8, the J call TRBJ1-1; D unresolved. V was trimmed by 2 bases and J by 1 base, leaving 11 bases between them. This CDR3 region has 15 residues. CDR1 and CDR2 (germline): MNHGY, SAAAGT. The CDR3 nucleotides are TGTGCCAGCAGTTACCCGCAGGCGAGGAACACTGAAGCTTTCTTT. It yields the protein CASSYPQARNTEAFF.

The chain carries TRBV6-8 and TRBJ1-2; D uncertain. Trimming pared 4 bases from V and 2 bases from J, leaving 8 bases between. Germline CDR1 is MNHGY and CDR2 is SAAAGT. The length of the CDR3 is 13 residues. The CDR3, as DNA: TGTGCCAGCAGTTTAGACGGCAACTATGGCTACACCTTC. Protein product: CASSLDGNYGYTF.

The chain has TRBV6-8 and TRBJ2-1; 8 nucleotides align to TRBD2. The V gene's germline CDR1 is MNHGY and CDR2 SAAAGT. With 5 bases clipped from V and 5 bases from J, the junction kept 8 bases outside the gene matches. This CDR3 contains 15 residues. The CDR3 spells CASSASGTRDNEQFF. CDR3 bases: TGTGCCAGCAGTGCGTCGGGGACTAGGGACAATGAGCAGTTCTTC.

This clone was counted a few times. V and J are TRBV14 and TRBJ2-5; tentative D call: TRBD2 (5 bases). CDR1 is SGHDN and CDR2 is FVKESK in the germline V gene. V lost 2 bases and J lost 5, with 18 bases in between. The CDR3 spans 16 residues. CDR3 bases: TGTGCCAGCAGCCAATGGGGAGCGGAGCGATACGAGACCCAGTACTTC. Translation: CASSQWGAERYETQYF.

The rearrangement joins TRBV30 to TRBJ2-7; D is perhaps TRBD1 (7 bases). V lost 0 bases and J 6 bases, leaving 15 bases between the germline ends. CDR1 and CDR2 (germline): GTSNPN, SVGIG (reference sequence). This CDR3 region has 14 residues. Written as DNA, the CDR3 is TGTGCCTGGAGTGTAGGTCAGGGGGGAACCGAGCAGTACTTC. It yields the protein CAWSVGQGGTEQYF.

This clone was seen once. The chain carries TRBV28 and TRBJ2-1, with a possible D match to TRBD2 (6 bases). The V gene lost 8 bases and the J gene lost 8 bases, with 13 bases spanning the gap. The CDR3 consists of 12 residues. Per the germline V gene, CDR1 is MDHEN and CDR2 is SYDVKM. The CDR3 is CASRGGFDEQFF. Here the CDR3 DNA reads TGTGCCAGCCGTGGAGGGTTCGATGAGCAGTTCTTC.

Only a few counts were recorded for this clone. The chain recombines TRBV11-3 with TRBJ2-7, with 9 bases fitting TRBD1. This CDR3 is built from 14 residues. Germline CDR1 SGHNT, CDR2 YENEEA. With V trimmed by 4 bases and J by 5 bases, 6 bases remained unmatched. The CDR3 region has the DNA TGTGCCAGCAGCTCCGGGACAGGGATCAACGAGCAGTACTTC. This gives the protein CASSSGTGINEQYF. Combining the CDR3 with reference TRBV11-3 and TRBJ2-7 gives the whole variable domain EAGVVQSPRYKIIEKKQPVAFWCNPISGHNTLYWYLQNLGQGPELLIRYENEEAVDDSQLPKDRFSAERLKGVDSTLKIQPAELGDSAVYLCASSSGTGINEQYFGPGTRLTVT.

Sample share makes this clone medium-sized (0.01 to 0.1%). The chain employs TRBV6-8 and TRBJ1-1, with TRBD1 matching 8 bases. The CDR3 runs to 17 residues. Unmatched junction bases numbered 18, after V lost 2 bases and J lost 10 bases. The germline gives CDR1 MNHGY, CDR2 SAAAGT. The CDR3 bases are TGTGCCAGCAGTTACAGTGGTCAGGACAGGGAATTTCTTGGAGCTTTCTTT. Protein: CASSYSGQDREFLGAFF.

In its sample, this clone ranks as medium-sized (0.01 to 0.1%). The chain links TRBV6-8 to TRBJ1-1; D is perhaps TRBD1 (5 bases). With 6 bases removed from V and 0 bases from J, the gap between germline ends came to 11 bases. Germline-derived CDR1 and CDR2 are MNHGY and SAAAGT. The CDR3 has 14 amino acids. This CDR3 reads CASSTRAMNTEAFF. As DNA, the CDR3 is TGTGCCAGCAGCACCAGGGCCATGAACACTGAAGCTTTCTTT.

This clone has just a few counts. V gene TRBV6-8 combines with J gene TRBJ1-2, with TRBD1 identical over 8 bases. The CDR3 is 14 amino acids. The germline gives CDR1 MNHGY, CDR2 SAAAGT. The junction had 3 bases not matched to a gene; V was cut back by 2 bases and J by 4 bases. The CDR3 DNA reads TGTGCCAGCAGTTACGGACAGGGCCTCTATGGCTACACCTTC. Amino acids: CASSYGQGLYGYTF.

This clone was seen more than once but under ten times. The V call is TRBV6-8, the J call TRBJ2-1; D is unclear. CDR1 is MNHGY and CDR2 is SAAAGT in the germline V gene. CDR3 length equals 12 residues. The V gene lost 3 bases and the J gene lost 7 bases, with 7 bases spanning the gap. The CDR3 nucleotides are TGTGCCAGCAGTTATATTGGTAATGAGCAGTTCTTC. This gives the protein CASSYIGNEQFF.

In DNA, the CDR3 is TGTGCCAGCAGCTTCGGGGCAGGGCCCCAGGATGAGCAGTTCTTC. Translated: CASSFGAGPQDEQFF. The chain combines TRBV11-3 with TRBJ2-1; either TRBD1 or TRBD2 may supply D (5 bases each). The germline V gene encodes CDR1 SGHNT and CDR2 YENEEA. The CDR3 is made up of 15 amino acids. Trimming took 3 bases from V and 8 from J, leaving 17 bases between them.

The chain's CDR3 is CASSPANSNQPQHF. CDR3 nucleotide sequence: TGTGCCAGCTCACCAGCTAATAGCAATCAGCCCCAGCATTTT. This chain links TRBV18 with TRBJ1-5; D not certain. Germline V CDR1 and CDR2: KGHSH, LQKENI. The CDR3 extends over 14 amino acids. The germline V and J ends were trimmed by 2 bases and 0 bases, with 5 bases remaining between them.